This TCR beta chain came from a study of T-cell memory formation after mild COVID-19. TCRdb re-derived calls from the 5' RACE reads in MiXCR, one entry per CDR3 protein. The sample lists roughly 350,000 distinct CDR3 sequences, 25% to 30% occurring once. Germline CDR1 is KGHDR and CDR2 is SFDVKD. V lost 7 bases and J lost 2, with 7 bases in between. This CDR3 is 12 amino acids long. A few counts support this clonotype. This TCR was recovered from an adult woman who had mild COVID-19 (a few samples of this study predate the infection). Cell type and time point are not known. This chain joins TRBV24-1 and TRBJ1-2; D gene unclear. The sequenced material came from PBMCs or a T cell subset sorted from them (not recorded which). CDR3: CATSTANYGYTF. Written as DNA, the CDR3 is TGTGCCACCAGCACAGCAAACTATGGCTACACCTTC.